One sample yielded the 7 T cell receptor beta chains listed below, sequenced in a study of identical twins. TCRdb fed the 5' RACE reads into MiXCR, producing one record per CDR3 protein. The data show about 160,000 distinct CDR3 sequences, under 4.5% seen once. Sequencing used memory T cells sorted from blood. These receptor sequences come from a man between 18 and 35 years old in good health.

The table lists this clonotype with many counts. V usage is TRBV20-1 and J usage is TRBJ2-1, with 7 nucleotides matching TRBD1. V gave up 1 base and J gave up 0 bases; unmatched junction bases: 3. Germline V gives CDR1 DFQATT, CDR2 SNEGSKA (reference sequence). This CDR3 region has 15 residues. CDR3 sequence: CSARAGTVSYNEQFF. The CDR3 nucleotides are TGCAGTGCTAGAGCCGGGACAGTCTCCTACAATGAGCAGTTCTTC.

This clonotype was seen many times. V and J are TRBV7-2 and TRBJ1-5; D may be TRBD1 (5 bases). Per the germline V gene, CDR1 is SGHTA and CDR2 is FQGNSA. The CDR3 runs to 15 residues. The V end was cut by 5 bases, the J end by 1 base, with 12 bases between. CDR3 DNA sequence: TGTGCCAGCAGCGCCATGGGGGGGAGCAATCAGCCCCAGCATTTT. This encodes CASSAMGGSNQPQHF. The full variable domain, with the rest looked up from reference TRBV7-2 and TRBJ1-5, is GAGVSQSPSNKVTEKGKDVELRCDPISGHTALYWYRQSLGQGLEFLIYFQGNSAPDKSGLPSDRFSAERTGGSVSTLTIQRTQQEDSAVYLCASSAMGGSNQPQHFGDGTRLSIL.

This clonotype showed up many times. The chain joins TRBV5-1 to TRBJ1-1, with 10 bases that match TRBD1. V lost 4 bases and J lost 5; bases outside the gene matches: 5. Germline CDR1 SGHRS, CDR2 YFSETQ. The CDR3 spans 14 residues. The CDR3 region is CASSRDRGGTEAFF. The CDR3 nucleotides are TGCGCCAGCAGCAGGGACAGGGGAGGAACTGAAGCTTTCTTT.

This clonotype was counted at least ten times. The V and J genes are TRBV29-1 and TRBJ2-1; D remains unclear. This CDR3 spans 9 amino acids. Looked up from germline, CDR1 is SQVTM and CDR2 is ANQGSEA. The V end was cut by 7 bases, the J end by 12 bases, with 10 bases between. The CDR3 bases are TGCAGCGCCGATACACCGCAGTTCTTC. As protein: CSADTPQFF.

The genes are TRBV11-2 and TRBJ2-1; TRBD1 matches at 7 bases. This CDR3 contains 16 residues. Germline CDR1 and CDR2: SGHAT and FQNNGV. V was clipped by 3 bases and J by 9 bases; unmatched bases: 14. The CDR3 loop is CASSFLTGRGVSEQFF. The CDR3 DNA reads TGTGCCAGCAGCTTTTTGACAGGGCGAGGGGTGAGTGAGCAGTTCTTC.

This clonotype has a count of ten or more. J is TRBJ2-7 and V is TRBV20-1, with D possibly called TRBD1 or TRBD2 (5 bases each). With 0 bases removed from V and 4 bases from J, the gap between germline ends came to 13 bases. The CDR3 runs 14 residues. Per germline, CDR1 DFQATT and CDR2 SNEGSKA (reference sequence). The CDR3 DNA sequence: TGCAGTGCTAGAGAGGGTCAGGGACGGTACGAGCAGTACTTC. Translated, it gives CSAREGQGRYEQYF.

This clonotype was picked up many times. V is TRBV7-2 and J is TRBJ1-3; tentative D call: TRBD1 (5 bases). CDR1 SGHTA and CDR2 FQGNSA come from the germline V gene. The CDR3 length is 16 residues. The ends were cut back, 5 bases at V and 2 bases at J, with 16 bases in the middle. DNA of the CDR3: TGTGCCAGCAGCCCAGATATGAGGGGCACTGGAAACACCATATATTTT. Protein product: CASSPDMRGTGNTIYF.